Presented here are 10 T cell receptor beta chains from one specimen sequenced in a study of blood T cell repertoires in COVID-19 (dated by TCRdb to the early 2020s). The library was made by the immunoSEQ multiplex PCR assay. TCRdb took over this immuneACCESS table, retaining in-frame rearrangements with V and J assigned. Such tables are incomplete; in checked studies, under half of the missing clones stem from an unresolved V gene, and the remainder is unexplained. The sample table contains around 620,000 clones; only one count was recorded for approximately 90% of them. The ten biggest clones cover roughly 0.26% of the sample. The sequenced sample was peripheral blood. The receptors derive from a woman aged 18-35 years with acute or convalescent COVID-19.

This clone was seen only once. The chain joins TRBV5-3 to TRBJ1-4, with TRBD1 matching over 7 bases. TRBV5-3 qualifies as an ORF whose function is uncertain. V dropped 3 bases and J dropped 8; count of bases not matched to a gene: 7. The CDR3 contains 14 residues. The CDR3 here is CARSSQGPYEKLFF. For the CDR3, the DNA is TGTGCCAGAAGCTCACAGGGGCCTTACGAAAAACTGTTTTTT.

This clone was observed once. V gene TRBV30 combines with J gene TRBJ2-7; D not resolved. The V end lost 4 bases, the J end lost 6 bases, and 16 bases lay between the germline ends. The CDR3 contains 13 residues. In germline, CDR1 is GTSNPN, CDR2 SVGIG (reference sequence). The CDR3 bases are TGTGCCTGGACCTCTCAGGTTGTGGGCGAGCAGTACTTC. This codes for CAWTSQVVGEQYF.

The chain combines TRBV4-3 with TRBJ1-4; no firm D call. Germline V gives CDR1 LGHNA, CDR2 YSLEER. With 0 bases removed from V and 14 bases from J, the gap between germline ends came to 10 bases. The CDR3 loop spans 12 amino acids. The CDR3 loop is CASSQDRVLLFF. CDR3 DNA sequence: TGCGCCAGCAGCCAAGACCGCGTTTTGCTGTTTTTT.

The chain has TRBV14 and TRBJ1-2; 8 bases fit TRBD1. The germline CDR1 and CDR2 sequences are SGHDN and FVKESK. This CDR3 has 15 residues. V lost 4 bases to trimming and J lost 1 base; unmatched junction nucleotides: 5. DNA for the CDR3: TGTGCCAGCAGCCGTGGACAGGGATTTAACTATGGCTACACCTTC. It encodes CASSRGQGFNYGYTF.

The rearrangement joins TRBV7-9 to TRBJ1-2; D is ambiguous. Per germline, CDR1 SEHNR and CDR2 FQNEAQ (reference sequence). V gave up 2 bases and J gave up 4 bases, with 11 bases separating them. The CDR3 sequence is 14 residues long. In DNA, the CDR3 is TGTGCCAGCAGCTTACGAACAGTACGCTATGGCTACACCTTC. Protein sequence: CASSLRTVRYGYTF.

The CDR3 DNA is TGCGCCAGCAGCCCAACCGGGGGGCAACAAGAGACCCAGTACTTC. Translating it yields CASSPTGGQQETQYF. V gene TRBV5-1 combines with J gene TRBJ2-5; D may be TRBD2 (7 bases). Trimming left V 4 bases short and J 2 bases short, with 15 bases between. The CDR3 has 15 amino acids. Germline CDR1 reads SGHRS; CDR2 reads YFSETQ. Full variable domain (remainder filled in from reference TRBV5-1 and TRBJ2-5): KAGVTQTPRYLIKTRGQQVTLSCSPISGHRSVSWYQQTPGQGLQFLFEYFSETQRNKGNFPGRFSGRQFSNSRSEMNVSTLELGDSALYLCASSPTGGQQETQYFGPGTRLLVL.

The chain has TRBV6-6 and TRBJ2-2; 9 bases are shared with TRBD1. The CDR3 length is 15 residues. Germline CDR1 reads MNHNY; CDR2 reads SVGAGI (reference sequence). V dropped 10 bases and J dropped 0; count of bases not matched to a gene: 6. CDR3 DNA: TGTGCCACCCTGAGACAGGGGGCGAACACCGGGGAGCTGTTTTTT. Protein: CATLRQGANTGELFF.

This chain links TRBV12-5 with TRBJ1-2; D not certain. V was clipped by 0 bases and J by 1 base, with 15 bases between them. Germline CDR1 and CDR2: LGHNT and FRNRAP. The CDR3 is 17 residues long. CDR3 region: CASGLVSREAFNYGYTF. The CDR3 nucleotides are TGTGCTAGTGGTTTGGTTAGCCGGGAAGCTTTTAACTATGGCTACACCTTC. The full variable domain, rest sourced from reference TRBV12-5 and TRBJ1-2, is DARVTQTPRHKVTEMGQEVTMRCQPILGHNTVFWYRQTMMQGLELLAYFRNRAPLDDSGMPKDRFSAEMPDATLATLKIQPSEPRDSAVYFCASGLVSREAFNYGYTFGSGTRLTVV.

The chain couples TRBV12-3 or TRBV12-4 to TRBJ1-2, with 8 bases aligning to TRBD1. V was clipped by 5 bases and J by 9 bases; unmatched bases: 8. The CDR3 has 13 amino acids. The CDR3 nucleotides are TGTGCCAGCAGTCCGGACAGGGAAGGAAGCTACACCTTC. It yields the protein CASSPDREGSYTF.

This chain joins TRBV3-1 (or the pseudogene TRBV3-2) and TRBJ2-2; 9 positions match TRBD1. The CDR3 is made up of 15 amino acids. The germline V gene has CDR1 LGHDT and CDR2 YNNKEL (reference sequence). V shed 4 bases, J shed 5 bases, and the junction held 5 bases outside the gene matches. The CDR3 here is CASSRDRVKTGELFF. CDR3 DNA: TGTGCCAGCAGCCGGGACAGGGTAAAGACCGGGGAGCTGTTTTTT.